The 17 T cell receptor beta chains presented below share a single source sample, sequenced in a study of tumor-infiltrating lymphocytes in oesophageal squamous cell carcinoma. TCRdb called the PCR reads again in MiXCR, with one record for every CDR3 protein. This sample yields about 12,000 distinct CDR3 sequences, of which around 59% are seen a single time; under 35% belongs to the top ten. Sequencing was carried out using esophageal tumor tissue. The receptors here all came from a female donor with esophageal squamous cell carcinoma.

V is TRBV7-2 and J is TRBJ2-3; 7 bases line up with TRBD2. Per germline, CDR1 SGHTA and CDR2 FQGNSA. The V segment lost 5 bases and the J segment 3 bases; nucleotides outside the gene matches: 14. The CDR3 length is 17 residues. The CDR3 region has the DNA TGTGCCAGCAGCCAACAGGCTAGCGGAGATTTTACAGATACGCAGTATTTT. This gives the protein CASSQQASGDFTDTQYF.

CDR3 DNA: TGTGCCAGCAGCCACCGGACTAGCGGGTCGGGTGAGCAGTTCTTC. Translating gives CASSHRTSGSGEQFF. The chain links TRBV7-2 to TRBJ2-3; 11 bases are a match to TRBD2. The DNA matches TRBJ2-1 better at its end, which makes the J call doubtful. This CDR3 contains 15 residues. Germline CDR1 is SGHTA and CDR2 is FQGNSA.

The J gene is TRBJ2-5, the V gene TRBV7-3; tentatively, D is TRBD1 or TRBD2 (5 bases each). The J call may be in error: the DNA end matches TRBJ2-7 better. Per the germline V gene, CDR1 is SGHTA and CDR2 is FQGTGA. The CDR3 contains 13 residues. The CDR3 DNA reads as TGTGCCAGCAGCCCCAGGCCAGGGAGCGAGCAGTACTTC. It translates to CASSPRPGSEQYF.

This clonotype showed up just once. Here the CDR3 reads CASSYTGDYGYTF. In DNA form, the CDR3 reads TGTGCCAGCAGTTACACAGGGGACTATGGCTACACCTTC. The V and J genes are TRBV12-3 or TRBV12-4 and TRBJ1-2; 7 bases are a match to TRBD1. With V trimmed by 4 bases and J by 3 bases, 2 bases remained unmatched. The CDR3 runs 13 residues.

Sample share makes this clonotype medium-sized. V usage is TRBV27 and J usage is TRBJ2-3, with a weak D call TRBD2 (6 bases). Germline V gene sequence: CDR1 MNHEY, CDR2 SMNVEV (reference sequence). V lost 3 bases and J 0 bases, leaving 10 bases between the germline ends. The CDR3 length is 15 residues. CDR3 bases: TGTGCCAGCAGTTTGGGCGGGACTAGCACAGATACGCAGTATTTT. Translation gives CASSLGGTSTDTQYF.

Details on this clonotype: The conserved phenylalanine or tryptophan is not found at the CDR3 terminus, so this likely reflects a read error. Because the CDR3's place on the DNA is in doubt, the DNA is left out and the CDR3 is given as listed by TCRdb. This chain links TRBV6-5 with TRBJ2-5; the table calls TRBD1, which could not be checked here. The CDR3 spans 16 amino acids, including both terminal residues. Germline CDR1 and CDR2: MNHEY and SVGAGI. Here the CDR3 reads CASSAQGGKYGYTFGS.

The rearrangement links TRBV6-6 to TRBJ2-3; a possible D gene is TRBD1 (5 bases). The J call may be mistaken, given a closer DNA end match to TRBJ2-7. Germline lookup yields CDR1 MNHNY and CDR2 SVGAGI (reference sequence). The CDR3 is 15 residues long. The CDR3 DNA reads as TGTGCCAGCAGTTACTCGACAGAGCCGTTGGGCGAGCAGTACTTC. It yields the protein CASSYSTEPLGEQYF.

This clonotype was counted many times. One junction end disagrees with the germline gene, perhaps due to a read error. This sequence joins TRBV5-5 and TRBJ1-6; D is unclear. Germline V gene sequence: CDR1 SGHKS, CDR2 YYEKEE (reference sequence). This CDR3 has 12 residues. CDR3: CASSLGASPLHF. The DNA for the CDR3 is TGTGCCAGCAGCTTGGGAGCCTCACCCCTCCACTTC.

J is TRBJ2-7 and V is TRBV7-6, with D perhaps matching TRBD1 or TRBD2 (6 bases each). TRBJ2-1 matches the DNA end more closely, so the J call is doubtful. CDR1 and CDR2 from the germline V gene are SGHVS and FNYEAQ. This CDR3 comprises 16 residues. The CDR3 DNA reads TGTGCCAGCAGCTTATGGGGCGGAAGGGGGGACAATGAGCAGTTCTTC. Its protein is CASSLWGGRGDNEQFF.

At least ten counts were recorded for this clonotype. The rearrangement links TRBV20-1 to TRBJ2-1; 14 positions match TRBD2. The CDR3 is made up of 15 amino acids. V was pared by 5 bases and J by 8 bases, with 8 bases of the junction left unmatched. The germline CDR1 and CDR2 sequences are DFQATT and SNEGSKA (reference sequence). CDR3: CSASTSGRGGYEQFF. In nucleotides, the CDR3 is TGCAGTGCTTCGACTAGCGGGAGGGGAGGATATGAGCAGTTCTTC.

By its share, this clonotype is large. CDR3 loop: CASSRLGQLTYNEQFF. CDR3 nucleotide sequence: TGTGCCAGCAGCCGCCTAGGGCAGCTGACCTACAATGAGCAGTTCTTC. This chain joins TRBV7-9 and TRBJ2-1, with no clear D. The CDR3 spans 16 residues. Germline lookup yields CDR1 SEHNR and CDR2 FQNEAQ (reference sequence). The V end was cut by 5 bases, the J end by 2 bases, with 16 bases between.

In this sample, this clonotype turned up once. The CDR3 DNA is TGTGCCAGCAGTTACTCGGGTCTAGCGGGAGGAGTAGGTGAGCAGTTCTTC. It specifies CASSYSGLAGGVGEQFF. The V and J genes are TRBV6-6 and TRBJ2-1; 11 positions agree with TRBD2. CDR1 is MNHNY and CDR2 is SVGAGI in the germline V gene (reference sequence). The CDR3 runs to 17 residues. V lost 0 bases and J lost 9; bases outside the gene matches: 10.

Many counts were recorded for this clonotype. V usage is TRBV2 and J usage is TRBJ2-5; D uncertain. The V end was cut by 5 bases, the J end by 3 bases, with 4 bases between. In germline, CDR1 is SNHLY, CDR2 FYNNEI. The CDR3 runs to 11 residues. CDR3 nucleotides: TGTGCCAGCAGTCCAGAAGAGACCCAGTACTTC. It specifies CASSPEETQYF.

This clonotype was found once. The V call is TRBV6-6, the J call TRBJ1-5; tentatively, D is TRBD1 (5 bases). CDR1 MNHNY and CDR2 SVGAGI come from the germline V gene (reference sequence). V was cut by 5 bases and J by 5 bases, with 16 bases left in between. The length of the CDR3 is 15 residues. The CDR3 is CASSERREGYQPQHF. CDR3 coding DNA: TGTGCCAGCAGTGAGCGTAGGGAGGGGTATCAGCCCCAGCATTTT.

In nucleotides, the CDR3 is TGTGCCAGCAGTTACCCGGGAGGCCCCCAAGAGACCCAGTACTTC. It is translated as CASSYPGGPQETQYF. V usage is TRBV6-8 and J usage is TRBJ2-7, with 7 bases identical to TRBD2. The DNA end is more similar to TRBJ2-5, so the J call may be wrong. The CDR3 totals 15 residues. Germline lookup yields CDR1 MNHGY and CDR2 SAAAGT.

This chain uses TRBV7-6 with TRBJ2-6; D uncertain. Per germline, CDR1 SGHVS and CDR2 FNYEAQ. V lost 4 bases, J lost 4 bases, and 11 bases lay in between. The CDR3 is 15 residues long. CDR3 protein: CASSSIFSGANVLTF. In DNA form, the CDR3 reads TGTGCCAGCAGCTCGATATTTTCCGGGGCCAACGTCCTGACTTTC.

This chain uses TRBV7-8 with TRBJ2-6, with a possible D match to TRBD1 (6 bases). The J call is doubtful: the DNA matches TRBJ2-7 better. CDR3 length: 16 residues. Per germline, CDR1 SGHVS and CDR2 FQNEAQ. The CDR3 DNA is TGTGCCAGCAGCTTAGCCTTCGGAACAGGGCCCTACGAGCAGTACTTC. It encodes CASSLAFGTGPYEQYF.